The 15 T cell receptor beta chains below were found in one sample sequenced in a study of blood T cell repertoires in COVID-19. Only in-frame clones appear in the TCRdb table, and some are missing; sequencing was by immunoSEQ multiplex PCR. The sample has under 150,000 clones, roughly four fifths seen once. Sequencing was performed on peripheral blood. These receptor sequences come from a human donor in a cohort sampled during active COVID-19.

The chain couples TRBV3-1 (or the pseudogene TRBV3-2) to TRBJ1-5; D remains unclear. Germline loops: CDR1 LGHDT, CDR2 YNNKEL (reference sequence). CDR3 size: 13 residues. V gave up 0 bases and J gave up 10 bases, with 10 bases separating them. CDR3 coding DNA: TGTGCCAGCAGCCAAGATTCCCCCCTACCCCAGCATTTT. Encoded protein: CASSQDSPLPQHF.

The rearrangement joins TRBV25-1 to TRBJ2-1, with 12 bases identical to TRBD1. The CDR3 consists of 15 residues. The junction had 4 bases not matched to a gene; V was cut back by 2 bases and J by 8 bases. The germline V gene encodes CDR1 MGHDK and CDR2 SYGVNS. The CDR3 loop is CASSEPGQGAYEQFF. The CDR3 coding sequence is TGTGCCAGCAGTGAACCGGGACAGGGGGCCTATGAGCAGTTCTTC.

V and J are TRBV6-5 and TRBJ2-5, with D perhaps matching TRBD1 (5 bases). The germline CDR1 and CDR2 sequences are MNHEY and SVGAGI. Trimming left V 6 bases short and J 1 base short, with 12 bases between. This CDR3 is built from 14 residues. The CDR3 sequence: CASSSDIRQETQYF. In DNA, the CDR3 is TGTGCCAGCAGCTCGGACATCCGCCAAGAGACCCAGTACTTC.

The chain carries TRBV28 and TRBJ2-3; 11 bases match TRBD2. The CDR3 runs 17 residues. Unmatched junction bases numbered 6, after V lost 2 bases and J lost 2 bases. CDR1 is MDHEN and CDR2 is SYDVKM in the germline V gene. In nucleotides, the CDR3 is TGTGCCAGCAGTTTACGGTCTAGCGGGGGGTACACAGATACGCAGTATTTT. This sequence encodes CASSLRSSGGYTDTQYF.

The count of this clone is one. This chain joins TRBV6-1 and TRBJ1-5, with 10 positions matching TRBD1. This CDR3 spans 16 amino acids. Germline V CDR1 and CDR2: MNHNS, SASEGT. J gave up 3 bases and V 3 bases, and 5 bases lay outside the gene matches. As DNA, the CDR3 is TGTGCCAGCAGTGATCGGACAGGGGGTAACAATCAGCCCCAGCATTTT. Translation gives CASSDRTGGNNQPQHF.

The chain is built from TRBV5-1 and TRBJ2-5; the match to TRBD1 covers 11 bases. Per the germline V gene, CDR1 is SGHRS and CDR2 is YFSETQ. V shed 4 bases and J 1 base; nucleotides not matched to a gene: 6. This CDR3 has 16 amino acids. Here the CDR3 reads CASSLWTGGVQETQYF. CDR3 sequence (DNA): TGCGCCAGCAGCCTATGGACAGGGGGCGTCCAAGAGACCCAGTACTTC.

The chain employs TRBV6-6 and TRBJ1-2; 7 bases map to TRBD1. Trimming removed 5 bases from V and 8 bases from J; junction bases left unmatched: 5. CDR1 and CDR2 (germline): MNHNY, SVGAGI (reference sequence). CDR3 length: 12 amino acids. CDR3 sequence reads: CASSRQGGGYTF. The CDR3 DNA reads as TGTGCCAGCAGTCGACAGGGTGGCGGCTACACCTTC.

This chain connects TRBV4-1 to TRBJ2-2; D possibly corresponds to TRBD1 (5 bases). In germline, CDR1 is MGHRA, CDR2 YSYEKL. The CDR3 is 14 residues long. V lost 1 base, J lost 6 bases, and 9 bases lay in between. CDR3 amino acids: CASSQVQVSGELFF. Written as DNA, the CDR3 is TGCGCCAGCAGCCAAGTACAGGTCTCCGGGGAGCTGTTTTTT.

This clone appeared a few times. The chain employs TRBV2 and TRBJ1-1; tentative D call: TRBD1 (5 bases). V was trimmed by 7 bases and J by 5 bases, leaving 14 bases between them. The germline V gene has CDR1 SNHLY and CDR2 FYNNEI. This CDR3 is built from 13 residues. The CDR3 DNA is TGTGCCAGCACCTCAGGGATGGGGACTGAAGCTTTCTTT. It is translated as CASTSGMGTEAFF.

This chain uses TRBV6-6 with TRBJ2-1; 12 bases are a match to TRBD2. The junction had 8 bases not matched to a gene; V was cut back by 10 bases and J by 7 bases. The CDR3 is 14 amino acids. Looked up from germline, CDR1 is MNHNY and CDR2 is SVGAGI (reference sequence). The chain's CDR3 is CATLTSGGRNEQFF. In DNA form, the CDR3 reads TGTGCCACCCTAACTAGCGGGGGGAGGAATGAGCAGTTCTTC.

The rearrangement joins TRBV5-1 to TRBJ2-6, with 8 bases that match TRBD1. In germline, CDR1 is SGHRS, CDR2 YFSETQ. V lost 4 bases, J lost 4 bases, and 4 bases stayed unmatched. The CDR3 is 15 residues long. The CDR3, as DNA: TGCGCCAGCAGCGTGACAGGGGTCGGGGCCAACGTCCTGACTTTC. Amino acid sequence: CASSVTGVGANVLTF. The entire variable domain, with the rest obtained from reference TRBV5-1 and TRBJ2-6, is as follows: KAGVTQTPRYLIKTRGQQVTLSCSPISGHRSVSWYQQTPGQGLQFLFEYFSETQRNKGNFPGRFSGRQFSNSRSEMNVSTLELGDSALYLCASSVTGVGANVLTFGAGSRLTVL.

In this sample, this clone turned up a few times. The chain recombines TRBV19 with TRBJ1-5; D is possibly TRBD1 (6 bases). The CDR3 is made up of 15 amino acids. Trimming took off 7 bases at V and 9 bases at J, with 22 bases between the two ends. The germline V gene has CDR1 LNHDA and CDR2 SQIVND (reference sequence). The CDR3 DNA sequence: TGTGCCAGTACCCGAGGGGTACAGGGCGAAGGGCCCCAGCATTTT. This gives the protein CASTRGVQGEGPQHF.

The rearrangement uses TRBV29-1 and TRBJ1-2; 8 nucleotides agree with TRBD1. The CDR3 loop spans 13 amino acids. Unmatched junction bases numbered 6, after V lost 6 bases and J lost 3 bases. Per the germline V gene, CDR1 is SQVTM and CDR2 is ANQGSEA. This chain's CDR3 is CSVTGDQDYGYTF. DNA for the CDR3: TGCAGCGTGACAGGGGATCAGGACTATGGCTACACCTTC. Drawing the rest from reference TRBV29-1 and TRBJ1-2, the complete variable domain is SAVISQKPSRDICQRGTSLTIQCQVDSQVTMMFWYRQQPGQSLTLIATANQGSEATYESGFVIDKFPISRPNLTFSTLTVSNMSPEDSSIYLCSVTGDQDYGYTFGSGTRLTVV.

The rearrangement links TRBV6-2 or TRBV6-3 to TRBJ2-7; D is perhaps TRBD1 (6 bases). Germline-derived CDR1 and CDR2 are MNHEY and SVGEGT. Trimming took 2 bases from V and 1 from J, leaving 9 bases between them. CDR3 length: 14 amino acids. In DNA, the CDR3 is TGTGCCAGCAGTTACGGGGGACATTCCTACGAGCAGTACTTC. Protein: CASSYGGHSYEQYF.

This chain's CDR3 is CASSNRQAGAYGYTF. The CDR3 nucleotides are TGTGCCAGTAGTAACCGACAGGCGGGGGCCTATGGCTACACCTTC. V gene TRBV19 combines with J gene TRBJ1-2; weak D call: TRBD1 (6 bases). The V end lost 4 bases, the J end lost 4 bases, and 16 bases lay between the germline ends. Germline assignment: CDR1 LNHDA and CDR2 SQIVND (reference sequence). This CDR3 has 15 amino acids.